One and the same sample provided the 5 T cell receptor beta chains below, sequenced in a study of CD8 T cells in Susac syndrome. Reverse transcription of roughly 0.5 to 1 ug RNA used random hexamers. MiXCR was run by TCRdb on the immunoSEQ multiplex PCR reads, yielding one entry per CDR3 protein. This table holds about 180,000 distinct CDR3 sequences, 85% to 95% found once. Sequenced: CD4+ T cells from PBMCs. All receptors derive from a human donor with Susac syndrome.

This clonotype was counted a single time. The chain is built from TRBV7-2 and TRBJ1-2; D is unresolved. V dropped 1 base and J dropped 3 bases, with 9 bases sitting between them. This CDR3 contains 14 residues. CDR1 SGHTA and CDR2 FQGNSA come from the germline V gene. CDR3: CASSLDLDYYGYTF. CDR3 coding DNA: TGTGCCAGCAGCTTAGATTTAGACTACTATGGCTACACCTTC.

The V and J genes are TRBV20-1 and TRBJ1-4; 9 bases fit TRBD1. The V and J ends lost 3 bases and 5 bases, in that order; junction bases with no gene match: 4. The CDR3 has 14 residues. CDR1 and CDR2 (germline): DFQATT, SNEGSKA (reference sequence). CDR3 amino acids: CSARQGQGNEKLFF. DNA of the CDR3: TGCAGTGCTAGGCAGGGACAGGGAAATGAAAAACTGTTTTTT.

The genes are TRBV6-5 and TRBJ1-1, with a weak D call TRBD1 (6 bases). In germline, CDR1 is MNHEY, CDR2 SVGAGI. Trimming took 6 bases from V and 0 from J, leaving 11 bases between them. The CDR3 totals 14 residues. CDR3 DNA sequence: TGTGCCAGCAGCGCGGGGGCAATGAACACTGAAGCTTTCTTT. The encoded protein is CASSAGAMNTEAFF.

The chain is built from TRBV20-1 and TRBJ2-7; D call uncertain. Per germline, CDR1 DFQATT and CDR2 SNEGSKA (reference sequence). CDR3 length equals 12 residues. Trimming stripped 0 bases from V and 4 bases from J, with 7 bases between. CDR3 sequence reads: CSARESFYEQYF. The CDR3 DNA follows: TGCAGTGCTAGAGAGTCCTTTTACGAGCAGTACTTC.

V is TRBV5-1 and J is TRBJ2-7; 9 bases line up with TRBD1. Trimming at V came to 4 bases and at J to 5 bases, leaving 10 bases not matched to a gene. The CDR3 is 15 amino acids. Per germline, CDR1 SGHRS and CDR2 YFSETQ. CDR3: CASSANRGQVNEQYF. CDR3 bases: TGCGCCAGCAGCGCCAACAGGGGGCAGGTCAACGAGCAGTACTTC.